The 7 T cell receptor beta chains given below trace back to one sample, sequenced in a study of T cell repertoires in cytomegalovirus infection. TCRdb reanalysed the reads using MiXCR and keeps one entry per CDR3 protein. The data show over 50,000 distinct CDR3 sequences, around 20% seen once. These receptors' antigens are unknown. Sequencing was performed on CD8+ T cells from cultured PBMCs, taken from culture after CMV antigen stimulation. These receptors all stem from a human donor in good health (CMV status not recorded). Some clones in this sample may be carry-over from other donors' samples.

This chain connects TRBV7-4 to TRBJ1-3, with 10 nucleotides matching TRBD1. CDR3 length: 16 residues. V lost 1 base and J lost 1; bases outside the gene matches: 1. Germline loops: CDR1 SGHVT, CDR2 SQSDAQ. Here the CDR3 reads CASSLGQGASGNTIYF. The CDR3 DNA sequence: TGTGCCAGCAGCTTAGGACAGGGGGCATCTGGAAACACCATATATTTT.

The chain couples TRBV2 to TRBJ2-2, with 8 bases matching TRBD2. There are 16 residues in the CDR3. The V and J ends lost 7 bases and 2 bases, in that order; junction bases with no gene match: 9. Germline assignment: CDR1 SNHLY and CDR2 FYNNEI. The CDR3 coding sequence is TGTGCCAGCACCGGAGCGGGGGCCTCAAACACCGGGGAGCTGTTTTTT. Encoded protein: CASTGAGASNTGELFF.

This sequence joins TRBV12-3 or TRBV12-4 and TRBJ1-6, with D possibly matching TRBD1 (5 bases). Deletions cut 7 bases from V and 8 bases from J, with 15 bases between. The CDR3 is 14 residues long. The CDR3 coding sequence is TGTGCCAGCACCCCGGGACTGGAGGATTCACCCCTCCACTTT. Translation: CASTPGLEDSPLHF.

This clonotype appeared a few times. V gene TRBV6-2 or TRBV6-3 combines with J gene TRBJ2-3; 10 nucleotides match TRBD2. The CDR3 spans 14 residues. After removal of 4 bases from V and 5 bases from J, the junction contained 3 bases not matched to a gene. CDR1 is MNHEY, CDR2 SVGEGT, per germline. The CDR3 here is CASSLAGGIDTQYF. CDR3 in DNA: TGTGCCAGCAGTTTAGCGGGGGGTATAGATACGCAGTATTTT.

The chain uses TRBV7-6 and TRBJ2-7; TRBD1 matches 10 bases. The V gene's germline CDR1 is SGHVS and CDR2 FNYEAQ. The CDR3 spans 15 residues. V lost 4 bases and J lost 1; bases outside the gene matches: 4. CDR3 region: CASSSGTGVSYEQYF. Written as DNA, the CDR3 is TGTGCCAGCAGCTCCGGGACAGGGGTGTCCTACGAGCAGTACTTC.

V gene TRBV30 combines with J gene TRBJ2-5, with D perhaps being TRBD1 or TRBD2 (5 bases each). V dropped 0 bases and J dropped 5 bases, with 19 bases sitting between them. The CDR3 runs to 16 residues. The germline V gene encodes CDR1 GTSNPN and CDR2 SVGIG (reference sequence). CDR3: CAWSVPGDPLFETQYF. The CDR3 DNA sequence: TGTGCCTGGAGTGTTCCCGGGGACCCCCTGTTCGAGACCCAGTACTTC.

A few counts support this clonotype. The chain joins TRBV27 to TRBJ2-1; 10 bases are a match to TRBD1. V was clipped by 1 base and J by 6 bases; unmatched bases: 6. Germline V CDR1 and CDR2: MNHEY, SMNVEV (reference sequence). The CDR3 has 16 amino acids. The CDR3 protein is CASSLYGTGDLNEQFF. The CDR3 region has the DNA TGTGCCAGCAGTTTATACGGGACAGGGGACCTCAATGAGCAGTTCTTC.